The entry below describes one T cell receptor beta chain. This specimen belongs to a study of blood T cell repertoires in COVID-19. The overall study: Samples taken during acute and convalescent COVID-19 were collected in the United States, Italy and Spain.

Using immunoSEQ multiplex PCR, the repertoire was profiled, and TCRdb retains in-frame clones only, with some absent. The table records hundreds of thousands of clones, about 86% of them present only once. Participants, about 18 to 90 years old, spanned 25 or so US areas. Cohort 3 donors counted as recovered after two negative PCRs, clearance, or resolved symptoms. Germline V gene data show CDR1 as MDHEN and CDR2 as SYDVKM. This CDR3 has 11 amino acids. The V and J ends lost 9 bases and 6 bases respectively, with 11 bases between them. The source is a woman in her forties or fifties who had recovered from COVID-19. V and J are TRBV28 and TRBJ1-2; tentatively, D is TRBD1 (5 bases). The specimen was PBMCs or T cells enriched from blood (not recorded which). Here the CDR3 DNA reads TGTGCCAGTACTTCCAGGGATGGCTACACCTTC. This codes for CASTSRDGYTF.